Described below is a single TCR beta chain sequence and its context. What antigen it recognizes has not been identified. The input lacks base qualities; no much larger clone sits a single base away. Library preparation used 5' RACE. Sequencing was carried out with an Illumina HiSeq 2500. A second PCR of 7 to 11 cycles was performed with a sample-barcoded 5' primer and a J-beta primer mix. A template-switch 5' adaptor carrying 12 random nucleotides introduced a unique molecular identifier onto each TCR beta cDNA molecule. Each sample yielded at least 2.5 million CDR3-containing paired-end reads. First-strand cDNA was synthesized from all RNA with the Mint cDNA synthesis kit, primed by a TRBC-specific oligonucleotide. Following uracil-DNA glycosylase treatment, all cDNA underwent a first 18-cycle PCR with the universal primers M1SS and BC2_uni_R. The published analysis was carried out like this. Each sample was normalized by randomly selecting 1 million high-quality reads, each carrying a distinct molecular identifier. Reads with shared molecular identifiers were discarded instead of being binned into consensus sequences. MiTCR, run with a Q25 quality threshold and the strictest error-elimination algorithm, handled CDR3 identification, clonotype clustering and error correction. A nonparametric unseen species model with Euler transformation was used to estimate a lower bound on total TCR beta diversity. TCRdb trimmed public reads at Q25 via fastp, called clones via MiXCR and kept in-frame beta chains. Here each entry gathers all rows of one CDR3 protein and keeps the most common genes and DNA. It is TCRdb's table, rather than the study itself, that gives the V and J calls and clone size. Within this sample are about 1.8 million distinct CDR3 sequences, with 49% of them counted one time only. 2% to 2.5% of the sample is taken by the ten largest.

Spanning cysteine to phenylalanine, the CDR3 consists of 15 amino acids. Only the CDR3 region is kept as DNA, spanning 45 bases read in frame from base 1. The germline V gene (reference sequence) sets CDR1 to DFQATT and CDR2 to SNEGSKA. V is trimmed back by 0 bases and J by 3 bases, and the junction contains 5 bases that no gene match accounts for. The donors were 40 or so Caucasian individuals from Russia, aged roughly 6 to 100 years, who were systemically healthy. Each donor gave 8 to 10 milliliters of peripheral blood, collected into EDTA-treated Vacutainer tubes. Ficoll-Paque density-gradient centrifugation was used to isolate PBMCs, with at least 6.5 million per sample. Trizol reagent was used to extract total RNA from PBMCs, with at least 6 micrograms per sample. Naive CD45RAhigh/CD27high T cell percentages were measured by flow cytometry on a PBMC aliquot from every donor. This sample is drawn from a study of blood T cells in healthy people across ages (dated by TCRdb to between 2014 and 2017). Broadly, across the study: In model experiments, template switching captured about one uniquely barcoded TCR beta cDNA molecule for every two T cells. Donors of different ages were randomly distributed across sequencing lanes to avoid experimental bias. Using deep sequencing normalized with unique cDNA molecular identifiers, the study measured how TCR beta repertoire diversity changes with age. Donors were grouped into four age groups: young (average 16 years), middle-aged (about 40), aged (around 62) and long-lived (around 80). Two additional independent replicas of 1 million unique cDNA reads from the same blood draw were analyzed for two donors (one aged 18 to 30 and one aged 80 or older). The study at large found these results: Compared with the aged group, the long-lived group had more naive CD4+ T cells, fewer expanded clones and increased TCR diversity, suggesting age selection. The percentage of naive T cells measured by flow cytometry correlated strongly with observed TCR beta diversity. Estimates of total diversity based on one million sequenced T cells were considered lower bounds and underestimates. Observed TCR beta diversity per million T cells fell roughly linearly with age, and a significant reduction was already apparent by age about 38. Because the CMV infection status of the donors was unknown, age-related changes in expanded clonotypes may potentially have been confounded. Since profiling was done on bulk unsorted PBMCs, naive and antigen-experienced compartments could not be conclusively compared.

The receptor comes from a woman aged 40 to 55 in good health. Input material: blood. The rearrangement combines TRBV20-1 with TRBJ1-2, with 9 bases matching TRBD1. The CDR3 region: CSARDPGTGHYGYTF. The DNA reads as follows: TGCAGTGCTAGAGATCCCGGGACAGGGCACTATGGCTACACCTTC.